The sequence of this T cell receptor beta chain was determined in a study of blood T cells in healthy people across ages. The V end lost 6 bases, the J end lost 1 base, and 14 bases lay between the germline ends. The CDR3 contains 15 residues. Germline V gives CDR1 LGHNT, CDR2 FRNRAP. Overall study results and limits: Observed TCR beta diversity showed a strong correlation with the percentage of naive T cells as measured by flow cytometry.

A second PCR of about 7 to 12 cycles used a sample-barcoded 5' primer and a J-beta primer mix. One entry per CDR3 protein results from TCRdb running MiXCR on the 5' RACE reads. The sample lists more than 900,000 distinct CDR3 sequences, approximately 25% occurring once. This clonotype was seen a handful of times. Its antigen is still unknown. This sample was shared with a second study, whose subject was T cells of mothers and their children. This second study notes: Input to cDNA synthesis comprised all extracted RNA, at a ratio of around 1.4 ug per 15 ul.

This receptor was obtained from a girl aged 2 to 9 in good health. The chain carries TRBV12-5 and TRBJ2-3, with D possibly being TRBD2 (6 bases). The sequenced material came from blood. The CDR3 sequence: CASGFGGHGTDTQYF. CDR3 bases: TGTGCTAGTGGCTTCGGGGGTCACGGCACAGATACGCAGTATTTT.